The T cell receptor (beta chain) described here comes from a study of blood T cell repertoires in COVID-19. Study-wide background: Some COVID-19 samples were acute and others convalescent; all came from the United States, Italy and Spain. The cDNA or gDNA used as material had been derived from T cells, B-cell-depleted T cells, or PBMCs.

In terms of age and location, participants ranged from roughly 18 to 90 years and lived in 24 US areas. Each participant's cohort was designated according to participant-reported clinical history. CDR1 SGHTS and CDR2 YDEGEE come from the germline V gene. Trimming cost V 1 base and J 5 bases; bases outside gene matches: 2. The CDR3 is 13 amino acids. Clones were sequenced by immunoSEQ multiplex PCR, and TCRdb holds only the in-frame ones, with some missing. Of under 200,000 clones in the sample, roughly 80% are singletons; the top ten hold about 5.3%. This sequence originates from a woman in her 40s with acute COVID-19. Material for sequencing was PBMCs or T cells enriched from blood (not recorded which). This chain uses TRBV5-8 with TRBJ2-5, with 7 bases lining up with TRBD1. The DNA of the CDR3 is TGTGCCAGCAGCTTGAGGGACAGTGAGACCCAGTACTTC. Protein product: CASSLRDSETQYF.